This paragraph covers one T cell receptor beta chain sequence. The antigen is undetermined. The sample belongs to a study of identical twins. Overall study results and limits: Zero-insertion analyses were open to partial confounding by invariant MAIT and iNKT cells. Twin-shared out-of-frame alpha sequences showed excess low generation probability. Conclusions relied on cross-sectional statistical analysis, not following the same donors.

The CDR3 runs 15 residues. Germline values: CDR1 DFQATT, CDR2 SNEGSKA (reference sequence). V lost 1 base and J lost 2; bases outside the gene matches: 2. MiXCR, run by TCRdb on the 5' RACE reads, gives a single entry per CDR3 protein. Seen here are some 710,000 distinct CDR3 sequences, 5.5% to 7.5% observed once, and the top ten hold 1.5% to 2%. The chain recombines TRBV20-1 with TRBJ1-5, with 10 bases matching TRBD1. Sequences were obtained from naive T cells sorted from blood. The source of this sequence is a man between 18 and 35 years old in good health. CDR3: CSARGTGGGNQPQHF. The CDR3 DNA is TGCAGTGCTAGAGGGACAGGGGGAGGCAATCAGCCCCAGCATTTT.